This T cell receptor beta chain stems from a study of OX40 agonist ivuxolimab in advanced cancers. On the study more broadly: Clinicians treated patients with ivuxolimab, an agonistic anti-OX40 (CD134) antibody.

Findings of the study overall: Circulating CD4+ and CD8+ T cells showed clonal expansion by week 6 at 0.1 to 3.0 mg/kg.

Libraries were prepared by immunoSEQ multiplex PCR; TCRdb keeps only in-frame clonotypes and omits some of them. The table includes approximately 83,000 clones, about 84% detected once. This clone was observed once. Its antigen remains unknown. The CDR3 is made up of 15 amino acids. V was shortened by 6 bases and J by 0 bases, with 15 bases between the two germline ends. Germline V lookup: CDR1 MNHEY, CDR2 SVGAGI. Sequences were derived from CD4+ or CD8+ T cells sorted from blood, sampled in a trial of the OX40 agonist ivuxolimab. This clonotype was sampled from an adult with an advanced solid tumor such as melanoma, head and neck, liver or kidney cancer. V and J are TRBV6-5 and TRBJ2-7; D is ambiguous. The CDR3 reads CASSEYALGSYEQYF. DNA of the CDR3: TGTGCCAGCAGCGAATACGCCCTGGGCTCCTACGAGCAGTACTTC.